A selection of T cell receptor beta chains follows, all from one sample in a study of blood T cells in healthy people across ages. TCRdb re-called the 5' RACE reads through MiXCR, storing one row per CDR3 protein. The sample lists about 1.5 million distinct CDR3 sequences, 35% to 45% occurring once. Sequenced material: blood. These receptors all stem from a woman aged 18-30 years in good health. Both conserved end residues are part of each CDR3. Each record gives: V gene, J gene, clone size, D gene, CDR3 protein, CDR3 DNA. D genes are given only for firm matches. Not every row has a clone size; where given, it reads once, few, many or a size class.

TRBV5-1	TRBJ2-6	.	TRBD1	CASSDPGQGRIDNVLTF	TGCGCCAGCAGCGACCCCGGACAGGGAAGAATAGACAACGTCCTGACTTTC
TRBV14	TRBJ1-6	.	.	CASSSGDGSPLHF	TGTGCCAGCAGCTCAGGGGATGGTTCACCCCTCCACTTT
TRBV6-1	TRBJ2-3	.	.	CASLIRNTQYF	TGTGCCAGCCTAATCCGGAATACGCAGTATTTT
TRBV7-9	TRBJ1-1	.	.	CASSLTGTRDTEAFF	TGTGCCAGCAGCTTAACAGGAACTCGGGACACTGAAGCTTTCTTT
TRBV20-1	TRBJ2-5	.	TRBD1	CSAKTGGEGETQYF	TGCAGTGCTAAGACAGGGGGCGAAGGGGAGACCCAGTACTTC
TRBV12-3/TRBV12-4	TRBJ2-3	.	TRBD2	CASSPTSVGTDAQYF	TGTGCCAGCAGTCCAACTAGCGTCGGCACAGATGCGCAATATTTT
TRBV20-1	TRBJ2-3	many	TRBD2	CSARDPLAGITDTQYF	TGCAGTGCTAGAGATCCCCTAGCGGGAATCACAGATACGCAGTATTTT
TRBV12-3/TRBV12-4	TRBJ1-4	.	.	CASSPGTATEKLFF	TGTGCCAGCAGTCCTGGGACGGCTACGGAAAAACTGTTTTTT
TRBV4-3	TRBJ2-7	.	TRBD1	CASSQEHRQGTYEQYF	TGCGCCAGCAGCCAAGAGCACCGACAGGGAACCTACGAGCAGTACTTC
TRBV15	TRBJ2-2	.	.	CATSSRFGSGPGELFF	TGTGCCACCAGCAGTCGGTTTGGTAGCGGTCCCGGGGAGCTGTTTTTT
TRBV4-1	TRBJ1-5	few	TRBD1	CASSHNAGQKRNQPQHF	TGCGCCAGCAGCCACAACGCGGGACAGAAACGCAATCAGCCCCAGCATTTT
TRBV7-2	TRBJ1-4	few	.	CASSSEGRSSNEKLFF	TGTGCCAGCAGCTCCGAGGGGCGGAGTTCAAATGAAAAACTGTTTTTT
TRBV29-1	TRBJ1-2	.	.	CSVEGAGYGYTF	TGCAGCGTTGAGGGGGCCGGATATGGCTACACCTTC
TRBV20-1	TRBJ2-7	.	.	CSGYINEQYF	TGCAGTGGCTATATAAACGAGCAGTACTTC
TRBV29-1	TRBJ1-2	.	.	CSVEESSSGYTF	TGCAGCGTTGAAGAAAGCAGTTCGGGCTACACCTTC
TRBV7-2	TRBJ2-1	.	.	CASSTRTQSYNEQFF	TGTGCCAGCAGCACCAGGACCCAGTCCTACAATGAGCAGTTCTTC
TRBV28	TRBJ2-1	few	TRBD2	CASSPRDYGAEQFF	TGTGCCAGCAGTCCTCGGGACTATGGGGCGGAGCAGTTCTTC
TRBV28	TRBJ2-1	few	.	CASRVDNRDSEQFF	TGTGCCAGCAGAGTAGATAACAGGGATAGTGAGCAGTTCTTC
TRBV12-5	TRBJ2-5	.	.	CASGLGPPAFETQYF	TGTGCTAGTGGTTTGGGACCCCCCGCCTTCGAGACCCAGTACTTC
TRBV18	TRBJ1-1	.	TRBD1	CASSITSRGSDTEAFF	TGTGCCAGCTCAATCACAAGCAGGGGGTCGGACACTGAAGCTTTCTTT
TRBV27	TRBJ2-7	.	TRBD1	CASSTGQGTEQYF	TGTGCCAGCAGTACCGGACAGGGAACCGAGCAGTACTTC
TRBV12-3/TRBV12-4	TRBJ2-7	.	.	CASTFLLAPNNEQYF	TGTGCCAGCACCTTCCTTCTAGCGCCTAACAACGAGCAGTACTTC
TRBV9	TRBJ2-1	once	TRBD2	CASSLRTSGRGVYNEQFF	TGTGCCAGCAGCCTTCGGACTAGCGGGAGAGGGGTCTACAATGAGCAGTTCTTC
TRBV7-2	TRBJ2-3	.	.	CASSPWGLATGTQYF	TGTGCCAGCAGCCCCTGGGGACTTGCCACAGGTACGCAGTATTTT
TRBV27	TRBJ1-2	.	TRBD1	CASSRQGAKGYTF	TGTGCCAGCAGCCGACAGGGGGCGAAGGGCTACACCTTC
TRBV20-1	TRBJ2-7	.	.	CSARDPANPYNEQYF	TGCAGTGCTAGAGATCCGGCTAACCCCTACAATGAGCAGTACTTC
TRBV3-1	TRBJ2-1	.	.	CASRSQWTSYNEQFF	TGTGCCAGCAGGTCCCAGTGGACCTCCTACAATGAGCAGTTCTTC
TRBV7-2	TRBJ2-5	.	TRBD1	CASSLGTGVFEQYF	TGTGCCAGCAGCCTAGGGACAGGGGTGTTTGAGCAGTACTTC
TRBV12-5	TRBJ1-5	few	TRBD1	CASGRTGVGQPQHF	TGTGCTAGTGGGAGGACAGGGGTAGGTCAGCCCCAGCATTTT
TRBV24-1	TRBJ2-3	few	TRBD2	CATSDGGRADTQYF	TGTGCCACCAGTGACGGAGGGAGGGCAGATACGCAGTATTTT
TRBV27	TRBJ1-1	few	.	CASRGTVMNTEAFF	TGTGCCAGTCGCGGGACCGTTATGAACACTGAAGCTTTCTTT
TRBV20-1	TRBJ2-7	.	.	CSASSPRDGLYEQYF	TGCAGTGCTAGCTCCCCCAGGGACGGACTATACGAGCAGTACTTC
TRBV28	TRBJ2-3	few	TRBD1	CASRHRDRFTDTQYF	TGTGCCAGCAGGCACCGGGACAGGTTCACAGATACGCAGTATTTT
TRBV6-5	TRBJ2-3	.	.	CASSYSKFWSGSSTDTQYF	TGTGCCAGCAGTTACTCGAAGTTTTGGTCGGGATCTAGCACAGATACGCAGTATTTT
TRBV13	TRBJ2-3	.	TRBD2	CASSGYSGGRPDTQYF	TGTGCCAGCAGCGGATATAGCGGGGGGCGCCCAGATACGCAGTATTTT
TRBV10-1	TRBJ2-4	.	.	CASSESAQIGAKNIQYF	TGCGCCAGCAGTGAGTCGGCGCAGATCGGAGCCAAAAACATTCAGTACTTC
TRBV28	TRBJ2-7	.	.	CASRFSGSDEQYF	TGTGCCAGCAGGTTTTCAGGGAGCGACGAGCAGTACTTC
TRBV5-1	TRBJ2-3	few	TRBD2	CASSLGPSGGMNTQYF	TGCGCCAGCAGCTTGGGGCCTAGCGGGGGTATGAATACGCAGTATTTT
TRBV7-3	TRBJ2-3	.	.	CASSLTPGTQQDTQYF	TGTGCCAGCAGCTTAACCCCCGGGACACAGCAAGATACGCAGTATTTT
TRBV13	TRBJ2-5	few	.	CASSFVGGHLGSEEQYF	TGTGCCAGCAGCTTCGTAGGTGGACATCTCGGGTCTGAAGAGCAGTACTTC
TRBV12-5	TRBJ2-1	few	TRBD2	CASGLVQGGRSYNEQFF	TGTGCTAGTGGTTTGGTACAAGGCGGGAGGAGTTACAATGAGCAGTTCTTC